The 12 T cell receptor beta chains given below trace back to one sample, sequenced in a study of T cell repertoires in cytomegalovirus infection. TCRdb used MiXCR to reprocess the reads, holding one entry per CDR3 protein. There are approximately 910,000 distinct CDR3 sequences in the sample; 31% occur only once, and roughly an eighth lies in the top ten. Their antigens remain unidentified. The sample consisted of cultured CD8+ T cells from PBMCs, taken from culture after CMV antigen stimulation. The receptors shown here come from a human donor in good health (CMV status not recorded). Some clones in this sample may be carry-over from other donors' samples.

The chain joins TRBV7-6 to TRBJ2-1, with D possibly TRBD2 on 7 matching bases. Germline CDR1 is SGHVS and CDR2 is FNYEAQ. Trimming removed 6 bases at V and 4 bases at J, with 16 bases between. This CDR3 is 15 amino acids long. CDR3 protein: CASSYGGAVYNEQFF. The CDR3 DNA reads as TGTGCCAGCAGTTATGGGGGGGCCGTATACAATGAGCAGTTCTTC.

CDR3 sequence reads: CASSFASADEQFF. The CDR3 DNA reads TGTGCCAGCAGCTTCGCTAGCGCGGATGAGCAGTTCTTC. The J gene is TRBJ2-1, the V gene TRBV13; tentatively, D is TRBD2 (6 bases). CDR3 length equals 13 residues. Trimming stripped 3 bases from V and 8 bases from J, with 11 bases between. Germline CDR1 is PRHDT and CDR2 is FYEKMQ (reference sequence).

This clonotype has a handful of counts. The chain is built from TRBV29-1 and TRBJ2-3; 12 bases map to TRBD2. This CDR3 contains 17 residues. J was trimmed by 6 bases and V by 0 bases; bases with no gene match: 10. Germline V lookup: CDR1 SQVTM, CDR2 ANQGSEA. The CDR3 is CSVEDLASGGALDTQYF. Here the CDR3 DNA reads TGCAGCGTTGAAGATCTTGCTAGCGGGGGGGCCCTGGATACGCAGTATTTT.

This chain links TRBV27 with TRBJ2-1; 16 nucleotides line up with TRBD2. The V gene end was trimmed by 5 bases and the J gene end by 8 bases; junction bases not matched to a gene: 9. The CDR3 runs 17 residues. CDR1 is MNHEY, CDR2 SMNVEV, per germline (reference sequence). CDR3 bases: TGTGCCAGCAGTCCGCCGGGACTAGCGGGGGGGCCTTATGAGCAGTTCTTC. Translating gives CASSPPGLAGGPYEQFF.

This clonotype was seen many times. The CDR3 protein is CASSLRSWDSYNEQFF. CDR3 nucleotide sequence: TGTGCCAGCAGCTTGAGGTCCTGGGACTCCTACAATGAGCAGTTCTTC. J is TRBJ2-1 and V is TRBV11-2; the D is unclear. Trimming cost V 3 bases and J 0 bases, with 12 bases left between them. This CDR3 comprises 16 residues. Per the germline V gene, CDR1 is SGHAT and CDR2 is FQNNGV.

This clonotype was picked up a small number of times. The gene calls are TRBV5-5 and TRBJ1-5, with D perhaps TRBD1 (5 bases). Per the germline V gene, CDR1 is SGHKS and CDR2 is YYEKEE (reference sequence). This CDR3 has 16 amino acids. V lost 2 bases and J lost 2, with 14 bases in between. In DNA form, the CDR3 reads TGTGCCAGCAGCTTTGTGTCAGGGATTCGCAATCAGCCCCAGCATTTT. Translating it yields CASSFVSGIRNQPQHF. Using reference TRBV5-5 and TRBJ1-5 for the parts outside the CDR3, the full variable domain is DAGVTQSPTHLIKTRGQQVTLRCSPISGHKSVSWYQQVLGQGPQFIFQYYEKEERGRGNFPDRFSARQFPNYSSELNVNALLLGDSALYLCASSFVSGIRNQPQHFGDGTRLSIL.

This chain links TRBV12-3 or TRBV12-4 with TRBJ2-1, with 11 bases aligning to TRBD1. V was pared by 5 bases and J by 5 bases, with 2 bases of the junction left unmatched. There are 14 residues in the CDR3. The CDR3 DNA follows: TGTGCCAGCAGTGGACAGGGGGCGGACAATGAGCAGTTCTTC. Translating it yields CASSGQGADNEQFF.

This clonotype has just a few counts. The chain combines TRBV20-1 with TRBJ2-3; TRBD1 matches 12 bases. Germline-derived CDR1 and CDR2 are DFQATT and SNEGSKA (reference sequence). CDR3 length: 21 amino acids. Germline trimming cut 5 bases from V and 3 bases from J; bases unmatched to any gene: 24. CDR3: CSAPVANTGTGGSSWTDTQYF. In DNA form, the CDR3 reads TGCAGTGCTCCCGTTGCTAATACCGGGACAGGGGGCTCCTCGTGGACAGATACGCAGTATTTT.

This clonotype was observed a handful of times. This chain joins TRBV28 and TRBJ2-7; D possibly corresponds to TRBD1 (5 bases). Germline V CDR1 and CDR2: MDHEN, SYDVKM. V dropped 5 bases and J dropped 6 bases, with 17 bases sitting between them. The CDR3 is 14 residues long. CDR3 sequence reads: CASSRVLGPGEQYV. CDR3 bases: TGTGCCAGCAGTCGTGTTTTGGGGCCGGGCGAGCAGTACGTC.

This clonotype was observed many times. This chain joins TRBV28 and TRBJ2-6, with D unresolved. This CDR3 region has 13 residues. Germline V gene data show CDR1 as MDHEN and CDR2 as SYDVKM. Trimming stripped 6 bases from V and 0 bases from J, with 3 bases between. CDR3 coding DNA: TGTGCCAGCAGGGACTCTGGGGCCAACGTCCTGACTTTC. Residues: CASRDSGANVLTF.

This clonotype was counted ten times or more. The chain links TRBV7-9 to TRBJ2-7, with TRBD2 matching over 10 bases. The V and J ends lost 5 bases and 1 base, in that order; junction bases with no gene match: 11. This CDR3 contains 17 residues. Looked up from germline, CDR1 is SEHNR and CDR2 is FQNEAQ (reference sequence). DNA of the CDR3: TGTGCCAGCAGCGCAGAGAAAAAGACTAGCGGGTCCTACGAGCAGTACTTC. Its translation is CASSAEKKTSGSYEQYF.

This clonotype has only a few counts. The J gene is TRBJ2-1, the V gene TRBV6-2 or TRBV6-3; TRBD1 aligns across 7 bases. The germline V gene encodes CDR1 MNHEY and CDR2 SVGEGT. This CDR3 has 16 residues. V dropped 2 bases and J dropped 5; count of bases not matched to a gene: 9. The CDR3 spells CASSYEYRGENNEQFF. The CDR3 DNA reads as TGTGCCAGCAGTTACGAATACAGGGGAGAGAACAATGAGCAGTTCTTC.